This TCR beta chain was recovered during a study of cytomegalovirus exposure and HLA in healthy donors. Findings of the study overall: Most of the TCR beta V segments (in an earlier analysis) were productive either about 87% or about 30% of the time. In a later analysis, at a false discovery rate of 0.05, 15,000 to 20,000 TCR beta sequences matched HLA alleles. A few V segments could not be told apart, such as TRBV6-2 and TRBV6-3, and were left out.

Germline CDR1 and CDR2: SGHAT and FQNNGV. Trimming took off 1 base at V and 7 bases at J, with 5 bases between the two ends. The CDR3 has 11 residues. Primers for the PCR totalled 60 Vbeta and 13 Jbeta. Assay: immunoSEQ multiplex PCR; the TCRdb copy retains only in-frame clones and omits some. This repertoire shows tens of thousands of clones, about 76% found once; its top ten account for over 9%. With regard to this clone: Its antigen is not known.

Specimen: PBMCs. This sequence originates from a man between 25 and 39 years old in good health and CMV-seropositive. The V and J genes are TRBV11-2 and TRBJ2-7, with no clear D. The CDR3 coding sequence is TGTGCCAGCAGCTTAGCGGTGGAGCAGTACTTC. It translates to CASSLAVEQYF.